A single T cell receptor beta chain is shown here with its context. Its specific antigen is unknown. The input lacks base qualities; no much larger clone sits a single base away. Sequencer: Illumina HiSeq 1500. In TCRdb, the public reads were trimmed at Q25 with fastp and aligned with MiXCR, with productive beta chains retained. Duplicate CDR3 protein sequences are folded into a single record with the most common DNA and genes. Here the sample has about 830,000 distinct CDR3 sequences; 30% to 35% occur a single time. 9.5% to 15% of the sample comes from the top ten. Taken with the paper, the label for treatment or condition translates to: in vitro stimulation with specific CMV peptide epitopes to enrich CMV-specific T cells. This specimen belongs to a study of T cell repertoires in cytomegalovirus infection (dated by TCRdb to the late 2010s). Describing the broader study: Recently identified HLA-C-restricted CMV epitopes, whose presentation resists viral immunomodulation, were targeted by peptide stimulations together with well-studied HLA-B-restricted epitopes. Donor HLA type was relevant to the analysis, because carriage of CMV infection together with the matching HLA type was indicated by public TCR beta signatures.

Summary of the overall study and its limitations: Carriers of CMV infection plus the relevant HLA type were discriminated by the cumulative frequency of public TCR beta family members in the study cohort and in an independent approximately 360-donor cohort. The ex vivo response was dominated by HLA-C-restricted CMV-specific TCR beta clonotypes, which also provided the single most frequent clonotype in two of eight donors.

The sample consisted of cultured CD8+ T cells from PBMCs, taken from culture after CMV antigen stimulation. This TCR came from a human donor in good health (CMV status not recorded). Some clones in this sample may be carry-over from other donors' samples.

The CDR3 here reads CASSLEAMEGPEAFF. The DNA sequence follows: TGTGCCAGCAGTTTAGAGGCCATGGAAGGCCCTGAAGCTTTCTTT. The V and J segments used are TRBV12-3 or TRBV12-4 and TRBJ1-1; the D gene remains uncertain. V and J lose 1 base and 6 bases, and a span of 15 bases separates them. CDR3 length: 15 amino acids, cysteine to phenylalanine. The read is trimmed to its CDR3 DNA, 45 bases read in frame from base 1.